The T cell receptor beta chain under discussion was sequenced for a study of OX40 agonist ivuxolimab in advanced cancers. Study context: An anti-OX40 (CD134) antibody with agonistic activity, ivuxolimab, was administered to patients.

J gave up 5 bases and V 1 base, and 9 bases lay outside the gene matches. The CDR3 sequence is 16 residues long. Germline CDR1 and CDR2: SGHAT and FQDESV (reference sequence). General study points: CD4+ and CD8+ T cells in blood underwent clonal expansion by week 6 at 0.1 to 3.0 mg/kg.

Assay: immunoSEQ multiplex PCR; the TCRdb copy retains only in-frame clones and omits some. The sample shows tens of thousands of clones, approximately 70% of them seen only once. Regarding this clone: The target antigen is unknown.

V is TRBV11-1 and J is TRBJ2-7; 9 bases fit TRBD2. The sequence derives from an adult with an advanced solid tumor such as melanoma, head and neck, liver or kidney cancer. The source material was CD4+ or CD8+ T cells sorted from blood, sampled in a trial of the OX40 agonist ivuxolimab. The CDR3 reads CASSLVSGLAYDEQYF. The CDR3 DNA reads TGTGCCAGCAGCTTAGTTTCGGGACTAGCATACGACGAGCAGTACTTC.